Detailed here is one T cell receptor (beta chain). V shed 5 bases, J shed 9 bases, and the junction held 7 bases outside the gene matches. Per germline, CDR1 MNHEY and CDR2 SVGAGI. The CDR3 is 14 residues long. The data were obtained in a study of technical replicates of blood from several donors. Sequencing was performed with immunoSEQ multiplex PCR; in TCRdb, only in-frame clones are kept and a portion is missing. Among about 83,000 clones listed, just under 95% were seen once. The receptor's source is a human donor in good health. Sequenced material: T cells isolated from PBMCs. The V gene is TRBV6-5, the J gene TRBJ1-6; 7 nucleotides line up with TRBD1. The CDR3 DNA reads as TGTGCCAGCAGTCCCGGGACAGCGGGTTCACCCCTCCACTTT. Amino acid sequence: CASSPGTAGSPLHF.